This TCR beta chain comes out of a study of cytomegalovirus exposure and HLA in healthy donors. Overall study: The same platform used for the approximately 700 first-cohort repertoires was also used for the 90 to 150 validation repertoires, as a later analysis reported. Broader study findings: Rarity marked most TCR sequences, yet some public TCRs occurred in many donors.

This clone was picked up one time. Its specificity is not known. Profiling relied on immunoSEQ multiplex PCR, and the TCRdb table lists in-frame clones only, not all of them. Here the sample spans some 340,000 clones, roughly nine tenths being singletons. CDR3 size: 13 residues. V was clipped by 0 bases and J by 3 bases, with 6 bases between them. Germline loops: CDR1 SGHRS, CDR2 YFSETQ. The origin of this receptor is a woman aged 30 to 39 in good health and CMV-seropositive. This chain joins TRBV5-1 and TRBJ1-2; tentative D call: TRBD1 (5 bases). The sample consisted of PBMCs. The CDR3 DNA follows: TGCGCCAGCAGCTTGGAGGGGTACTATGGCTACACCTTC. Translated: CASSLEGYYGYTF.